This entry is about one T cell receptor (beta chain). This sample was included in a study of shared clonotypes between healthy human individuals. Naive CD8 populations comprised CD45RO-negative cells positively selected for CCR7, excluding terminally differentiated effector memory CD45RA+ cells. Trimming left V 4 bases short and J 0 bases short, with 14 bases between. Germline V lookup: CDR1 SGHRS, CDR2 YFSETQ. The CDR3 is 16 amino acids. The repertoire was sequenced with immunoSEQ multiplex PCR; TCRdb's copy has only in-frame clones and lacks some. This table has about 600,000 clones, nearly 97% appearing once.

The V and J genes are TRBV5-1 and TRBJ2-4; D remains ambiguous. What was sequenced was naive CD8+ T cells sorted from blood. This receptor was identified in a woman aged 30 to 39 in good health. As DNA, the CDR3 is TGCGCCAGCAGCCCGGACGGAACCTTAGCCAAAAACATTCAGTACTTC. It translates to CASSPDGTLAKNIQYF.